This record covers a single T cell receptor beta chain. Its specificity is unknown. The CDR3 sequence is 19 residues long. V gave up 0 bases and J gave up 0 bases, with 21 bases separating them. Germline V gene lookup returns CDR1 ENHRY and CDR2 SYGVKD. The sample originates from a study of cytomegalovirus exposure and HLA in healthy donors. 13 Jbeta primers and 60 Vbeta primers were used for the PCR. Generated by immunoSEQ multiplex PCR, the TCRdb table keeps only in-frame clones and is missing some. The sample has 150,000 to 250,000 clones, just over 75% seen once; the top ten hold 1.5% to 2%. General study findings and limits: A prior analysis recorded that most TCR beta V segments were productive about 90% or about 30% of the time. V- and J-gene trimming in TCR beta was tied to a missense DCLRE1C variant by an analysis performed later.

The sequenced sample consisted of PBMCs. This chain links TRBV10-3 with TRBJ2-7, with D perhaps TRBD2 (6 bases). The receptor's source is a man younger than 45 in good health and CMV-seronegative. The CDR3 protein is CAISESYPVAGRASYEQYF. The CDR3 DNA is TGTGCCATCAGTGAGTCTTATCCGGTCGCGGGGAGAGCCTCCTACGAGCAGTACTTC.